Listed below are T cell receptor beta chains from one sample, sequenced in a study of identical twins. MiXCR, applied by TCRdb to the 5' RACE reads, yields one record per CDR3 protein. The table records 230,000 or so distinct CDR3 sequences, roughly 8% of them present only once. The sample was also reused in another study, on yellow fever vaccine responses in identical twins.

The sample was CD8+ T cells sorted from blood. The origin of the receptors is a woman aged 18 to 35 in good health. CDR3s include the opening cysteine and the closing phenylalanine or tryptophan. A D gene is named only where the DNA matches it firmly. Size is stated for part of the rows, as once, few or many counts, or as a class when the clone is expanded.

CASSQGVVGEVETQYF,TGCGCCAGCAGCCAAGGGGTCGTTGGAGAGGTGGAGACCCAGTACTTC,TRBV4-3,.,16,TRBJ2-5,many
CASTFDRTYNEQFF,TGTGCCAGCACCTTCGACAGGACCTACAATGAGCAGTTCTTC,TRBV27,.,14,TRBJ2-1,few
CASSEAETQYF,TGTGCCAGCAGTGAGGCGGAGACCCAGTACTTC,TRBV25-1,.,11,TRBJ2-5,many
CATDARLTYEQYF,TGTGCCACCGACGCGAGGCTGACCTACGAGCAGTACTTC,TRBV28,.,13,TRBJ2-7,.
CATSDPTGGYSGANALTF,TGTGCCACCAGTGATCCCACCGGGGGGTACTCTGGGGCCAACGCCCTGACTTTC,TRBV24-1,TRBD2,18,TRBJ2-6,.
CASTAMGTGGPDTQYF,TGTGCCAGTACCGCCATGGGGACGGGGGGGCCAGATACGCAGTATTTT,TRBV19,TRBD2,16,TRBJ2-3,few
CATIGQGNTGELFF,TGTGCCACCATCGGGCAGGGGAACACCGGGGAGCTGTTTTTT,TRBV12-3/TRBV12-4,.,14,TRBJ2-2,many
CASSLAPLVPEAFF,TGTGCCAGCAGCTTGGCTCCCCTGGTACCTGAAGCTTTCTTT,TRBV5-4,.,14,TRBJ1-1,.
CASSKGRSWSLNTEAFF,TGTGCCAGCAGCAAAGGGAGGTCGTGGTCCTTGAACACTGAAGCTTTCTTT,TRBV21-1,.,17,TRBJ1-1,few
CASSLRESLTDTQYF,TGTGCCAGCAGCCTCCGTGAGTCCCTCACAGATACGCAGTATTTT,TRBV14,.,15,TRBJ2-3,many
CASSPLGTGSYEQYF,TGTGCCAGCAGCCCCCTGGGGACAGGGTCCTACGAGCAGTACTTC,TRBV5-6,TRBD1,15,TRBJ2-7,.
CASNRGEGSPLHF,TGTGCCAGCAACAGGGGGGAAGGTTCACCCCTCCACTTT,TRBV12-3/TRBV12-4,TRBD1,13,TRBJ1-6,few
CASSFDGSGNTIYF,TGTGCCAGCAGCTTTGACGGCTCTGGAAACACCATATATTTT,TRBV11-2,.,14,TRBJ1-3,few
CASSFEGDTEAFF,TGCGCCAGCAGCTTTGAGGGGGACACTGAAGCTTTCTTT,TRBV5-1,.,13,TRBJ1-1,many
CASSQDTGYPYEQYF,TGCGCCAGCAGCCAAGATACAGGGTATCCCTACGAGCAGTACTTC,TRBV4-3,.,15,TRBJ2-7,many
CSLELQGFYEQYF,TGCAGCCTTGAGCTCCAGGGTTTCTACGAGCAGTACTTC,TRBV29-1,.,13,TRBJ2-7,.
CASSDSDTDTQYF,TGTGCCAGCAGTGACTCCGACACAGATACGCAGTATTTT,TRBV6-4,.,13,TRBJ2-3,many
CASRTLAGGTQETQYF,TGTGCCAGCAGAACCCTAGCGGGGGGAACACAAGAGACCCAGTACTTC,TRBV2,TRBD2,16,TRBJ2-5,few
CAISESAGETDTQYF,TGTGCCATCAGTGAGTCGGCGGGAGAGACAGATACGCAGTATTTT,TRBV10-3,TRBD2,15,TRBJ2-3,.
CASSLGGLAADTQYF,TGTGCCAGCAGCTTAGGGGGGCTAGCAGCGGATACGCAGTATTTT,TRBV7-9,.,15,TRBJ2-3,few
CASSLGDTPYEQYF,TGTGCCAGCAGCTTAGGGGACACGCCCTACGAGCAGTACTTC,TRBV7-6,.,14,TRBJ2-7,many
CASSDRTDDNTEAFF,TGTGCCAGCAGCGATCGGACAGATGATAACACTGAAGCTTTCTTT,TRBV5-6,.,15,TRBJ1-1,few
CATSGGQANTGELFF,TGTGCCACCAGTGGGGGACAGGCGAACACCGGGGAGCTGTTTTTT,TRBV24-1,TRBD1,15,TRBJ2-2,.
CASSPAGQGLNTEAFF,TGTGCCAGCAGCCCCGCAGGGCAGGGGTTGAACACTGAAGCTTTCTTT,TRBV7-9,.,16,TRBJ1-1,.
CATSDLGQLDNEQFF,TGTGCCACCAGTGATCTGGGACAGCTAGACAATGAGCAGTTCTTC,TRBV24-1,TRBD1,15,TRBJ2-1,few
CASSLDFSGANEQFF,TGTGCCAGCAGCTTAGATTTTTCAGGTGCCAATGAGCAGTTCTTC,TRBV13,.,15,TRBJ2-1,few
CASSLLQGATGELFF,TGCGCCAGCAGCCTCCTACAGGGGGCCACCGGGGAGCTGTTTTTT,TRBV4-3,TRBD1,15,TRBJ2-2,.
CASSLPGPYYEQYF,TGTGCCAGTAGTTTACCGGGACCCTACTACGAGCAGTACTTC,TRBV19,.,14,TRBJ2-7,.
CASSVSGSGNEQFF,TGTGCCAGCAGTGTGAGCGGGAGTGGCAATGAGCAGTTCTTC,TRBV12-3/TRBV12-4,TRBD2,14,TRBJ2-1,few
CASSQEDSTYEQYF,TGTGCCAGCAGCCAAGAGGACAGTACCTACGAGCAGTACTTC,TRBV14,.,14,TRBJ2-7,.
CASRDSGGQVPDTQYF,TGTGCCAGCAGGGACTCGGGGGGACAGGTACCAGATACGCAGTATTTT,TRBV12-3/TRBV12-4,.,16,TRBJ2-3,many
CASRLIRGSSYNEQFF,TGTGCCAGCAGGCTTATCCGCGGGAGCTCCTACAATGAGCAGTTCTTC,TRBV28,TRBD2,16,TRBJ2-1,many
CASSQDGVGGSSYNEQFF,TGCGCCAGCAGCCAAGATGGAGTAGGCGGGAGCTCCTACAATGAGCAGTTCTTC,TRBV4-3,TRBD2,18,TRBJ2-1,many
CATSDPDSGELFF,TGTGCCACCAGTGATCCCGATAGCGGGGAGCTGTTTTTT,TRBV24-1,.,13,TRBJ2-2,.
CASSAKGARQYF,TGTGCCAGCAGCGCTAAGGGGGCGAGGCAGTACTTC,TRBV9,TRBD1,12,TRBJ2-7,many
CASSLYQLLAGVSNEQFF,TGCGCCAGCAGCTTATACCAACTACTAGCGGGAGTCAGCAATGAGCAGTTCTTC,TRBV5-1,TRBD2,18,TRBJ2-1,few
CASSQETSGSSGGEQYF,TGTGCCAGCAGCCAAGAGACTAGCGGGTCATCGGGGGGCGAGCAGTACTTC,TRBV4-2,TRBD2,17,TRBJ2-7,.
CASSQTPNNIGLNSGANVLTF,TGTGCCAGCAGCCAAACCCCTAACAACATCGGGCTCAATTCTGGGGCCAACGTCCTGACTTTC,TRBV5-7,.,21,TRBJ2-6,.